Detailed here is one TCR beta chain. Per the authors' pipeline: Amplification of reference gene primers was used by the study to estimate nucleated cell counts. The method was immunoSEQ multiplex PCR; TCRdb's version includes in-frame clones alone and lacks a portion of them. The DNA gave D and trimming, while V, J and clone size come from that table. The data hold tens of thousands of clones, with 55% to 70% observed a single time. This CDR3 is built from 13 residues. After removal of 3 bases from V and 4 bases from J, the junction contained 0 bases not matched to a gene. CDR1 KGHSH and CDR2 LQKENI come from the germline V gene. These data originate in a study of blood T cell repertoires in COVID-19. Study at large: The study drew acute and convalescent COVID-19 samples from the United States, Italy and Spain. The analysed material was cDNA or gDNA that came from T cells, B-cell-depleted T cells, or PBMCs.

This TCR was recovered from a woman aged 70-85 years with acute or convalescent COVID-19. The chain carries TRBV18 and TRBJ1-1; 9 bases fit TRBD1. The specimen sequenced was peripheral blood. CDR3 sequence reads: CASSPTGGTEAFF. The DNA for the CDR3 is TGTGCCAGCTCACCGACAGGGGGCACTGAAGCTTTCTTT.